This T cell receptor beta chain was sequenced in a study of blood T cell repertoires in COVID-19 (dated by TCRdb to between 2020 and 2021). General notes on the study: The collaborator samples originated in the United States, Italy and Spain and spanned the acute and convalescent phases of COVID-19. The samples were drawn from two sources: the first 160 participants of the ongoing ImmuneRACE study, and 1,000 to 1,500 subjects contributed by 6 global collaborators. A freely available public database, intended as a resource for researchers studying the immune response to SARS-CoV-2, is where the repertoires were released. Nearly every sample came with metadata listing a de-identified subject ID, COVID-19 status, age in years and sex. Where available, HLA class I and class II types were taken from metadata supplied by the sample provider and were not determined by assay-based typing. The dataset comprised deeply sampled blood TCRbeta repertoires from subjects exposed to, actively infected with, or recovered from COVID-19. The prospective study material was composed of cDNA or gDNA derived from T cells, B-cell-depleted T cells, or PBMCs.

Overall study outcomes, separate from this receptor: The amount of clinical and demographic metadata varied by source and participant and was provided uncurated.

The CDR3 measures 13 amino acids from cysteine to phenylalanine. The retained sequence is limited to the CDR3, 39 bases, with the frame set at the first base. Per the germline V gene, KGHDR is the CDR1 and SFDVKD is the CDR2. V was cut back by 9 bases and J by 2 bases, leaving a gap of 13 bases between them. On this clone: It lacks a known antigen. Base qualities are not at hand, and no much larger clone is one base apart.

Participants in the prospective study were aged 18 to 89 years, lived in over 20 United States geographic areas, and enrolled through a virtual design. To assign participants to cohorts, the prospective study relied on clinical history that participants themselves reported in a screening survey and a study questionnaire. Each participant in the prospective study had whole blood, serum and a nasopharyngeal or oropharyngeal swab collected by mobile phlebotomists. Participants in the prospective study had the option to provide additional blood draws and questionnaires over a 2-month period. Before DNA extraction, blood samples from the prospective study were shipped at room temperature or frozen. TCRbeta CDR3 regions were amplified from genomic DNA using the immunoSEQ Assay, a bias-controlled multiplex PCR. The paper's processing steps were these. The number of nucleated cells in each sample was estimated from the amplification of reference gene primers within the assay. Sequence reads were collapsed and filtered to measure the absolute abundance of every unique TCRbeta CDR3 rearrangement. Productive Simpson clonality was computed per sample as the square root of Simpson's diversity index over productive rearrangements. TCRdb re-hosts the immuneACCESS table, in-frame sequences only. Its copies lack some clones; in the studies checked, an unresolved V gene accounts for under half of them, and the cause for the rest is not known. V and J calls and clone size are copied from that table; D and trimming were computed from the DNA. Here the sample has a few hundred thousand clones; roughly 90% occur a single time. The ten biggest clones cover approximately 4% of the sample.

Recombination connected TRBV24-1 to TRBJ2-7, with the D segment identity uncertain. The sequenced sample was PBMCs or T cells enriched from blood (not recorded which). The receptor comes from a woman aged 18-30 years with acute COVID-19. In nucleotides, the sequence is TGTGCCACCGTTTCTCCCGAGACCTACGAGCAGTACTTC. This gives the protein CATVSPETYEQYF.